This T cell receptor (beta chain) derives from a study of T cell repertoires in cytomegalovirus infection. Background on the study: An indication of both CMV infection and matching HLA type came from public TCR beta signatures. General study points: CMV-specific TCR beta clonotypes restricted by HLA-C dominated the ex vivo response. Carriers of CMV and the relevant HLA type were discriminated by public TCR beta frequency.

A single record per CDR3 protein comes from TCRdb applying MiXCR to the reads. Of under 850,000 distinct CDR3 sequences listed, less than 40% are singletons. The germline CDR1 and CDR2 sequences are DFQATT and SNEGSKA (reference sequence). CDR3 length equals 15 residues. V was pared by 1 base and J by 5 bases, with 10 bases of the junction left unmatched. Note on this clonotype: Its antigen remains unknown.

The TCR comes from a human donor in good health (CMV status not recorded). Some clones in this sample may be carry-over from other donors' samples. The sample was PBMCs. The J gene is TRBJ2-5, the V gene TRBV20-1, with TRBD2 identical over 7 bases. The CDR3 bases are TGCAGTGCTAGAGCCACGGCGGGAGATAGGGAGACCCAGTACTTC. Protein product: CSARATAGDRETQYF.